Shown below are 32 T cell receptor beta chains from a single sample sequenced in a study of T-cell memory formation after mild COVID-19. MiXCR, applied by TCRdb to the 5' RACE reads, yields one record per CDR3 protein. The sample lists roughly 500,000 distinct CDR3 sequences, roughly 20% occurring once. The sample consisted of PBMCs or a T cell subset sorted from them (not recorded which). The receptors originated from an adult woman who had mild COVID-19 (a few samples of this study predate the infection). Cell type and time point are not known.

The rearrangement links TRBV6-6 to TRBJ2-1, with 11 bases aligning to TRBD2. The V gene end was trimmed by 6 bases and the J gene end by 15 bases; junction bases not matched to a gene: 16. This CDR3 comprises 15 residues. Germline V gives CDR1 MNHNY, CDR2 SVGAGI (reference sequence). CDR3 sequence (DNA): TGTGCCAGCAGCCCCGCCTTTACTAGCGGGAGAACGCTGTTCTTC. It translates to CASSPAFTSGRTLFF.

J is TRBJ2-7 and V is TRBV12-3 or TRBV12-4; D remains unclear. Trimming took 3 bases from V and 2 from J, leaving 5 bases between them. The CDR3 totals 12 residues. The CDR3 DNA reads as TGTGCCAGCAGTTTCGCGACCTACGAGCAGTACTTC. Translation: CASSFATYEQYF.

On this clonotype itself: A junction end diverges from the germline sequence, so it may reflect a read error. The V and J genes are TRBV12-3 or TRBV12-4 and TRBJ2-7; 12 bases fit TRBD2. There are 16 residues in the CDR3. CDR3 DNA: TGTGCCAGCAGTCTAGCGGGAGGGGAGCTCCCCTACGAGCAGTACTTC. Amino acid sequence: CASSLAGGELPYEQYF.

The table lists this clonotype with a few counts. V gene TRBV18 combines with J gene TRBJ1-1; D not certain. The CDR3 is made up of 14 amino acids. Trimming took off 11 bases at V and 1 base at J, with 17 bases between the two ends. Germline V gene data show CDR1 as KGHSH and CDR2 as LQKENI. The CDR3 spells CAGMRGSGNTEAFF. Written as DNA, the CDR3 is TGTGCCGGCATGCGAGGATCGGGGAACACTGAAGCTTTCTTT. The whole variable domain, remainder taken from reference TRBV18 and TRBJ1-1, is NAGVMQNPRHLVRRRGQEARLRCSPMKGHSHVYWYRQLPEEGLKFMVYLQKENIIDESGMPKERFSAEFPKEGPSILRIQQVVRGDSAAYFCAGMRGSGNTEAFFGQGTRLTVV.

This clonotype was seen many times. In nucleotides, the CDR3 is TGTGCCAGCGGAACGGGACTAGGCAATGAGCAGTTCTTC. Translation gives CASGTGLGNEQFF. The rearrangement uses TRBV2 and TRBJ2-1; TRBD2 matches at 8 bases. From germline, CDR1 is SNHLY and CDR2 FYNNEI. This CDR3 region has 13 residues. V lost 8 bases and J lost 6; bases outside the gene matches: 6.

In its sample, this clonotype was seen a few times. This chain's CDR3 is CATSDPGVNTGELFF. The CDR3 nucleotides read TGTGCCACCAGTGACCCGGGGGTGAACACCGGGGAGCTGTTTTTT. V gene TRBV24-1 combines with J gene TRBJ2-2, with D possibly matching TRBD2 (6 bases). This CDR3 spans 15 amino acids. The ends were cut back, 4 bases at V and 1 base at J, with 9 bases in the middle. The germline V gene has CDR1 KGHDR and CDR2 SFDVKD.

This chain connects TRBV19 to TRBJ2-7; D unclear. CDR1 and CDR2 (germline): LNHDA, SQIVND (reference sequence). The CDR3 is 12 amino acids. V was cut by 6 bases and J by 1 base, with 7 bases left in between. The chain's CDR3 is CASRGRSYEQYF. The CDR3 DNA follows: TGTGCCAGTAGGGGCAGGTCCTACGAGCAGTACTTC.

This clonotype was counted a few times. V gene TRBV7-2 combines with J gene TRBJ2-5; no reliable D call. Per germline, CDR1 SGHTA and CDR2 FQGNSA. The CDR3 runs 13 residues. V was shortened by 5 bases and J by 1 base, with 8 bases between the two germline ends. DNA of the CDR3: TGTGCCAGCAGCCCGCGGACCCAAGAGACCCAGTACTTC. It specifies CASSPRTQETQYF.

This clonotype occurred a few times. J is TRBJ2-6 and V is TRBV12-5; 9 positions agree with TRBD1. The CDR3 length is 21 residues. Germline trimming cut 0 bases from V and 2 bases from J; bases unmatched to any gene: 14. Germline V gene sequence: CDR1 LGHNT, CDR2 FRNRAP. In DNA, the CDR3 is TGTGCTAGTGGTTTGGTACTCGGTTTCACAGGGGGCCTTACTGGGGCCAACGTCCTGACTTTC. It encodes CASGLVLGFTGGLTGANVLTF.

This clonotype was observed a few times. This chain connects TRBV20-1 to TRBJ2-3, with TRBD2 as a possible D gene (5 bases). The V gene lost 7 bases and the J gene lost 0 bases, with 14 bases spanning the gap. This CDR3 region has 14 residues. CDR1 is DFQATT and CDR2 is SNEGSKA in the germline V gene (reference sequence). As DNA, the CDR3 is TGCAGTGGTAAAAGCGGCCCTAGCACAGATACGCAGTATTTT. Protein sequence: CSGKSGPSTDTQYF.

This clonotype was picked up many times. The chain is built from TRBV4-1 and TRBJ2-7; weak D call: TRBD2 (5 bases). Germline lookup yields CDR1 MGHRA and CDR2 YSYEKL. The CDR3 is 14 residues long. V lost 6 bases and J 1 base, leaving 13 bases between the germline ends. The CDR3 here is CASSFVGRSYEQYF. In DNA form, the CDR3 reads TGCGCCAGCAGTTTTGTGGGGAGATCCTACGAGCAGTACTTC.

The gene calls are TRBV7-8 and TRBJ2-6, with 7 bases matching TRBD1. Trimming took 5 bases from V and 2 from J; bases not matched to a gene: 6. The CDR3 runs to 16 residues. Per the germline V gene, CDR1 is SGHVS and CDR2 is FQNEAQ. The CDR3 is CASSPPDRAGANVLTF. CDR3 sequence (DNA): TGTGCCAGCAGCCCGCCCGACAGGGCTGGGGCCAACGTCCTGACTTTC. Together with reference TRBV7-8 and TRBJ2-6, the CDR3 gives the full variable domain: GAGVSQSPRYKVAKRGQDVALRCDPISGHVSLFWYQQALGQGPEFLTYFQNEAQLDKSGLPSDRFFAERPEGSVSTLKIQRTQQEDSAVYLCASSPPDRAGANVLTFGAGSRLTVL.

In its sample, this clonotype was seen many times. The CDR3 sequence is CASSYLTRDNEQFF. The CDR3 DNA reads TGTGCCAGCAGTTACCTCACACGAGACAATGAGCAGTTCTTC. J is TRBJ2-1 and V is TRBV6-5; D ambiguous. V lost 2 bases to trimming and J lost 5 bases, with 10 bases between them. The length of the CDR3 is 14 residues. Germline V gene sequence: CDR1 MNHEY, CDR2 SVGAGI.

The chain couples TRBV12-3 or TRBV12-4 to TRBJ2-1, with 7 bases lining up with TRBD2. CDR3 size: 15 residues. The V and J ends lost 2 bases and 4 bases, in that order; junction bases with no gene match: 5. The CDR3 region is CASSLPGAGYNEQFF. The CDR3 DNA is TGTGCCAGCAGTTTACCGGGAGCGGGGTACAATGAGCAGTTCTTC.

This clonotype was counted a few times. The chain employs TRBV9 and TRBJ2-7; no reliable D call. Germline V gives CDR1 SGDLS, CDR2 YYNGEE. The CDR3 spans 14 residues. Between the trimmed V and J ends, which lost 4 bases and 3 bases, there was a span of 14 bases. This CDR3 is CASSPHTAHYEQYF. DNA of the CDR3: TGTGCCAGCAGCCCACACACAGCCCACTACGAGCAGTACTTC.

This clonotype was counted between two and nine times. The chain has TRBV6-2 or TRBV6-3 and TRBJ2-7; unclear D gene. This CDR3 has 13 residues. Per the germline V gene, CDR1 is MNHEY and CDR2 is SVGEGT. Trimming shortened V by 0 bases and J by 3 bases, and 6 bases separated the two germline ends. The CDR3 DNA is TGTGCCAGCAGTTACTCTACCCTCTACGAGCAGTACTTC. This gives the protein CASSYSTLYEQYF.

V gene TRBV27 combines with J gene TRBJ2-3; 8 nucleotides match TRBD1. The CDR3 consists of 14 residues. Germline CDR1 MNHEY, CDR2 SMNVEV (reference sequence). The trim removed 5 bases at V and 6 bases at J, leaving 7 bases unmatched. The CDR3 loop is CASSRAGGLDTQYF. The CDR3 bases are TGTGCCAGCAGTCGGGCAGGGGGCTTGGATACGCAGTATTTT.

This rearrangement joins TRBV28 to TRBJ1-2; D is possibly TRBD1 (5 bases). The CDR3 sequence is 13 residues long. Germline-derived CDR1 and CDR2 are MDHEN and SYDVKM. Trimming removed 10 bases at V and 4 bases at J, with 16 bases between. The CDR3 sequence is CAMSPGRGYGYTF. The DNA for the CDR3 is TGTGCCATGTCGCCGGGTAGGGGCTATGGCTACACCTTC.

This clonotype was seen a few times. The chain links TRBV29-1 to TRBJ2-7; D is possibly TRBD1 or TRBD2 (5 bases each). Germline V gene lookup returns CDR1 SQVTM and CDR2 ANQGSEA. The V end lost 7 bases, the J end lost 4 bases, and 14 bases lay between the germline ends. This CDR3 spans 12 amino acids. For the CDR3, the DNA is TGCAGCGGTCGGGACGGAGCATACGAGCAGTACTTC. Translation: CSGRDGAYEQYF.

V gene TRBV29-1 combines with J gene TRBJ1-1, with TRBD1 identical over 8 bases. Germline CDR1 reads SQVTM; CDR2 reads ANQGSEA. CDR3 length: 13 residues. V was clipped by 7 bases and J by 1 base; unmatched bases: 5. CDR3 protein: CSARQGRNTEAFF. CDR3 coding DNA: TGCAGCGCTCGACAGGGGCGGAACACTGAAGCTTTCTTT.

V usage is TRBV7-8 and J usage is TRBJ1-2; no clear D. Per germline, CDR1 SGHVS and CDR2 FQNEAQ. This CDR3 contains 15 residues. V was trimmed by 5 bases and J by 4 bases, leaving 17 bases between them. Written as DNA, the CDR3 is TGTGCCAGCAGCCCTATGGGAGGGAAAGGCTATGGCTACACCTTC. It translates to CASSPMGGKGYGYTF. Together with reference TRBV7-8 and TRBJ1-2, the CDR3 gives the full variable domain: GAGVSQSPRYKVAKRGQDVALRCDPISGHVSLFWYQQALGQGPEFLTYFQNEAQLDKSGLPSDRFFAERPEGSVSTLKIQRTQQEDSAVYLCASSPMGGKGYGYTFGSGTRLTVV.

Note on this clonotype: Mismatch with germline at one junction end may stem from a read error. The CDR3 spells CASSSGQGNTVELFF. The CDR3 bases are TGTGCCAGCAGTTCGGGACAGGGGAACACCGTGGAGCTGTTTTTT. The chain is built from TRBV6-6 and TRBJ2-2; the match to TRBD1 covers 10 bases. There are 15 residues in the CDR3. CDR1 MNHNY and CDR2 SVGAGI come from the germline V gene (reference sequence).

The rearrangement uses TRBV5-1 and TRBJ2-1; weak D call: TRBD1 (5 bases). The CDR3 runs 13 residues. Trimming removed 5 bases at V and 5 bases at J, with 11 bases between. Germline V gives CDR1 SGHRS, CDR2 YFSETQ. CDR3 loop: CASRQQQDNEQFF. Written as DNA, the CDR3 is TGCGCCAGCAGACAACAACAGGACAATGAGCAGTTCTTC.

This clonotype was seen a handful of times. V is TRBV6-1 and J is TRBJ2-5; TRBD1 agrees at 8 bases. Per the germline V gene, CDR1 is MNHNS and CDR2 is SASEGT. CDR3 length equals 14 residues. Trimming removed 7 bases from V and 1 base from J; junction bases left unmatched: 5. The CDR3, as DNA: TGTGCCAGCACCAAGGACAGGGTCCAAGAGACCCAGTACTTC. It is translated as CASTKDRVQETQYF.

V usage is TRBV28 and J usage is TRBJ1-1; D is unclear. V was trimmed by 3 bases and J by 11 bases, leaving 10 bases between them. The CDR3 has 11 amino acids. Germline CDR1 MDHEN, CDR2 SYDVKM. CDR3 protein: CASSFGYWAFF. In DNA form, the CDR3 reads TGTGCCAGCAGTTTCGGTTATTGGGCTTTCTTT. Based on the CDR3 plus reference TRBV28 and TRBJ1-1, the full variable domain is DVKVTQSSRYLVKRTGEKVFLECVQDMDHENMFWYRQDPGLGLRLIYFSYDVKMKEKGDIPEGYSVSREKKERFSLILESASTNQTSMYLCASSFGYWAFFGQGTRLTVV.

This clonotype was counted only a few times. This chain uses TRBV5-5 with TRBJ1-1; unclear D gene. The CDR3 spans 14 residues. CDR1 SGHKS and CDR2 YYEKEE come from the germline V gene (reference sequence). V lost 5 bases and J 6 bases, leaving 17 bases between the germline ends. In DNA, the CDR3 is TGTGCCAGCAGTCCCGGAGAGGGTGGTCCTGAAGCTTTCTTT. Its protein product is CASSPGEGGPEAFF.

The chain couples TRBV5-1 to TRBJ2-7, with D unclear. Per the germline V gene, CDR1 is SGHRS and CDR2 is YFSETQ. With 4 bases removed from V and 5 bases from J, the gap between germline ends came to 13 bases. CDR3 length: 13 amino acids. CDR3 protein: CASSRKGYHEQYF. For the CDR3, the DNA is TGCGCCAGCAGCCGGAAAGGGTACCACGAGCAGTACTTC.

The chain uses TRBV12-3 or TRBV12-4 and TRBJ1-1; D is undetermined. The V and J ends lost 8 bases and 1 base respectively, with 14 bases between them. The CDR3 runs to 14 residues. In nucleotides, the CDR3 is TGTGCCAGCGGACTTGGACGTGCGAACACTGAAGCTTTCTTT. The encoded protein is CASGLGRANTEAFF.

The chain links TRBV14 to TRBJ2-3; a possible D gene is TRBD2 (6 bases). Germline assignment: CDR1 SGHDN and CDR2 FVKESK. The CDR3 has 14 residues. V gave up 5 bases and J gave up 5 bases, with 14 bases separating them. In DNA, the CDR3 is TGTGCCAGCAGCATCCTAGCGTTAAGAGATACGCAGTATTTT. Encoded protein: CASSILALRDTQYF.

The chain recombines TRBV29-1 with TRBJ2-1; D is possibly TRBD2 (5 bases). CDR1 and CDR2 from the germline V gene are SQVTM and ANQGSEA. The CDR3 runs to 13 residues. Trimming took off 4 bases at V and 1 base at J, with 8 bases between the two ends. The CDR3 bases are TGCAGCGTTGCTAGCTCATCCTACAATGAGCAGTTCTTC. Protein sequence: CSVASSSYNEQFF.

This clonotype has just a few counts. This chain uses TRBV9 with TRBJ2-1, with TRBD2 identical over 13 bases. The germline gives CDR1 SGDLS, CDR2 YYNGEE. The CDR3 is 19 residues long. The V gene end was trimmed by 4 bases and the J gene end by 0 bases; junction bases not matched to a gene: 10. The CDR3 loop is CASSPAGTSGEGSYNEQFF. The CDR3 DNA reads as TGTGCCAGCAGCCCGGCCGGGACTAGCGGGGAGGGCTCCTACAATGAGCAGTTCTTC. The full variable domain, in which reference TRBV9 and TRBJ2-1 provide the parts outside the CDR3, is DSGVTQTPKHLITATGQRVTLRCSPRSGDLSVYWYQQSLDQGLQFLIQYYNGEERAKGNILERFSAQQFPDLHSELNLSSLELGDSALYFCASSPAGTSGEGSYNEQFFGPGTRLTVL.

This clonotype was counted between two and nine times. V gene TRBV20-1 combines with J gene TRBJ1-1; TRBD1 matches at 11 bases. J was trimmed by 3 bases and V by 6 bases; bases with no gene match: 0. Germline lookup yields CDR1 DFQATT and CDR2 SNEGSKA (reference sequence). This CDR3 spans 12 amino acids. This chain's CDR3 is CSADRGHTEAFF. The CDR3 nucleotides are TGCAGTGCGGACAGGGGGCACACTGAAGCTTTCTTT.